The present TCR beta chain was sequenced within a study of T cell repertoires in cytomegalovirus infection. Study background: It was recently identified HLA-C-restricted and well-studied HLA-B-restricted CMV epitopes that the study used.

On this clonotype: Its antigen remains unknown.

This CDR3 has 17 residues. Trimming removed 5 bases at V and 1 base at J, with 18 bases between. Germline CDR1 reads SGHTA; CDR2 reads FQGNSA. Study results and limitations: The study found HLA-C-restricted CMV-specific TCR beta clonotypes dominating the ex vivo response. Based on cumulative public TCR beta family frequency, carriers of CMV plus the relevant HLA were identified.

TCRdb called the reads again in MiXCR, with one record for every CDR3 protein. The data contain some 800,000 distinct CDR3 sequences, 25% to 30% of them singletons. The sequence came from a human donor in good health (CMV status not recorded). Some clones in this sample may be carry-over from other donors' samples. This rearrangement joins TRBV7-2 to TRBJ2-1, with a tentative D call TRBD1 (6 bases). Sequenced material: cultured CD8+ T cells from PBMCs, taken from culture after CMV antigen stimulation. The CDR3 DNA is TGTGCCAGCAGCCTATTTCCGTCCAGGGGTTCCTACAATGAGCAGTTCTTC. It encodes CASSLFPSRGSYNEQFF.